Given below is one T cell receptor beta chain in context. This table comes from immunoSEQ multiplex PCR, and its TCRdb copy is limited to in-frame clones, with some not included. The sample has 15,000 to 25,000 clones; around four fifths are singletons. The J segment lost 6 bases and the V segment lost 7 bases, leaving 0 bases of the junction unmatched. CDR1 is SQVTM and CDR2 is ANQGSEA in the germline V gene. This CDR3 contains 10 residues. The record originates from a study of OX40 agonist ivuxolimab in advanced cancers. The clonotype comes from an adult with an advanced solid tumor such as melanoma, head and neck, liver or kidney cancer. The rearrangement uses TRBV29-1 and TRBJ2-1; 7 nucleotides match TRBD2. This material consisted of CD4+ or CD8+ T cells sorted from blood, taken in a trial of the OX40 agonist ivuxolimab. CDR3 amino acids: CSAGGNEQFF. CDR3 nucleotides: TGCAGCGCGGGGGGCAATGAGCAGTTCTTC.